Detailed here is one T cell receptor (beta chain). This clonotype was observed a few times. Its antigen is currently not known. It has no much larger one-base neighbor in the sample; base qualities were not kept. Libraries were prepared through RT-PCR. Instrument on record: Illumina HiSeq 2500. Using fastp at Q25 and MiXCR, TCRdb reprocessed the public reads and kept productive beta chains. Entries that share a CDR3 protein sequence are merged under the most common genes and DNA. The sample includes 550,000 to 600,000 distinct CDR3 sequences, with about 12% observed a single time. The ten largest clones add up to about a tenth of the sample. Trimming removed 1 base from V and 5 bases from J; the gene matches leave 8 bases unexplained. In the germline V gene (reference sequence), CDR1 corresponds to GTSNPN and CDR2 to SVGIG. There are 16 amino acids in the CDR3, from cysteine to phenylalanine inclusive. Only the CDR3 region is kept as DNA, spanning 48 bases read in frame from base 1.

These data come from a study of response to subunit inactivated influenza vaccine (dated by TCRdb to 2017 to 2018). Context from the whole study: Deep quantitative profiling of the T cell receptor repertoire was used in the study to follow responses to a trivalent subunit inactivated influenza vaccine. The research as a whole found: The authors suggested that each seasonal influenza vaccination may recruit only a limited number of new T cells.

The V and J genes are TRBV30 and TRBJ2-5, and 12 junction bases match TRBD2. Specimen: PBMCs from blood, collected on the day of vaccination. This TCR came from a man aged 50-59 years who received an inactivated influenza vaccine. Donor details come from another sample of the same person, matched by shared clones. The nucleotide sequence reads TGTGCCTGGAGTGCCCTGACTAGCGGGGGCGGGGAGACCCAGTACTTC. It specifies CAWSALTSGGGETQYF.